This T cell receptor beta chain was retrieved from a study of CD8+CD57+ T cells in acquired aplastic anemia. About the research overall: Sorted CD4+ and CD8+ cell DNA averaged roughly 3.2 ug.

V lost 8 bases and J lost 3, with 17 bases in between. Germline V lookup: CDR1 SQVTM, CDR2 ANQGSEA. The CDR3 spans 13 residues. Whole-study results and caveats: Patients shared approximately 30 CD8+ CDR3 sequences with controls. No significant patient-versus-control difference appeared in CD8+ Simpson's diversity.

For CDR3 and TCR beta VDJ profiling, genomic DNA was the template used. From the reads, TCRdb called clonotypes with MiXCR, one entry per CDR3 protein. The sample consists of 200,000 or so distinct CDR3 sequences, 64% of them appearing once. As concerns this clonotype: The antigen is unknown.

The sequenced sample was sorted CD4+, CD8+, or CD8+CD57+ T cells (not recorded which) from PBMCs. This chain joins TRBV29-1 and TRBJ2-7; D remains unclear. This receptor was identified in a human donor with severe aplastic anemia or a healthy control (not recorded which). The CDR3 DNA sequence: TGCAGCATAGAAGGTGGCAGCTTCTACGAGCAGTACTTC. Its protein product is CSIEGGSFYEQYF.